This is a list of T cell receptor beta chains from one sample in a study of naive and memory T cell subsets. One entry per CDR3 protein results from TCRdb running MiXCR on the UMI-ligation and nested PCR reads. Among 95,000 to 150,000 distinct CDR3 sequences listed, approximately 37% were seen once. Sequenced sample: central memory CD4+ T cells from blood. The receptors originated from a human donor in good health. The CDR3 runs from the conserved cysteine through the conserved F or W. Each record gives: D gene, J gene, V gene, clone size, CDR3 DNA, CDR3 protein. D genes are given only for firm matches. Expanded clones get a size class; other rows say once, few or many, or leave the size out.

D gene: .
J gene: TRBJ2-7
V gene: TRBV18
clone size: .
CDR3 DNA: TGTGCCAGCTCACTCAAGGACGGATCCTACGAGCAGTACTTC
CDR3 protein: CASSLKDGSYEQYF

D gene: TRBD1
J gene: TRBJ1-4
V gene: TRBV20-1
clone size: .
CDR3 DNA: TGCAGTGCTAGAGAGACGTCCACCGGGACAGTTAATGAAAAACTGTTTTTT
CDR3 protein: CSARETSTGTVNEKLFF

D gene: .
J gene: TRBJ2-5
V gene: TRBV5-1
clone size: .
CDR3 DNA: TGCGCCAGCAGCTTGGACGGAGAGAGCAAAGAGACCCAGTACTTC
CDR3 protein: CASSLDGESKETQYF

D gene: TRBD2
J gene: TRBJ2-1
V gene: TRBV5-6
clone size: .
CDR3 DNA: TGTGCCAGCAGCTTCAGGACTAGCGGGGCCCAACGTGAGCAGTTCTTC
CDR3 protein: CASSFRTSGAQREQFF

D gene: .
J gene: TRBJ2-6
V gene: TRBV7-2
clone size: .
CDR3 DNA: TGTGCCAGCAGCTCCAGGACTCTGGGGGCCAACGTCCTGACTTTC
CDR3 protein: CASSSRTLGANVLTF

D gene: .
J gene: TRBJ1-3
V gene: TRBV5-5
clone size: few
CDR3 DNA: TGTGCCAGCAGTCGTGCAGGGGTTACTGGAAACACCATATATTTT
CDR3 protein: CASSRAGVTGNTIYF

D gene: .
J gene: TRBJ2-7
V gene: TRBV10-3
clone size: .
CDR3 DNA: TGTGCCATCAGTGAGTCTTTTGACAGAACAAGGGAGCAGTACTTC
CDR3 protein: CAISESFDRTREQYF

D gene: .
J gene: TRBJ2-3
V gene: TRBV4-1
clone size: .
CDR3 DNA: TGCGCCAGCAGCTCACTAGAGATCCTCACAGATACGCAGTATTTT
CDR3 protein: CASSSLEILTDTQYF

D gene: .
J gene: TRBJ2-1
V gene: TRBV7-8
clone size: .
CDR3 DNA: TGTGCCAGCAGCCCGGACCAATACAATGAGCAGTTCTTC
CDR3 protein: CASSPDQYNEQFF

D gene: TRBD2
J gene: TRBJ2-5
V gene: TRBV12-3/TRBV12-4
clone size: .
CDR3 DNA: TGTGCCAGCAGTTTATGGGCTAGCGGAACCCAAGAGACCCAGTACTTC
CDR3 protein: CASSLWASGTQETQYF

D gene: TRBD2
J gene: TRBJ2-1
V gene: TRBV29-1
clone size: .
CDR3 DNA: TGCAGCGTCGCCAGACTAGCGGGACGCCATGAGCAGTTCTTC
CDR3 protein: CSVARLAGRHEQFF

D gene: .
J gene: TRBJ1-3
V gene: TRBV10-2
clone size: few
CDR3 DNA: TGCGCCAGCGGGGGGTCCTCTGGAAACACCATATATTTT
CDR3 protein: CASGGSSGNTIYF

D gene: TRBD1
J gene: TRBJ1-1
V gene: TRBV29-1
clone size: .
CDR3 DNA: TGCAGCGTTGAAGATTTCCGGACAGGGATCTCGCGGGACACTGAAGCTTTCTTT
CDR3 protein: CSVEDFRTGISRDTEAFF

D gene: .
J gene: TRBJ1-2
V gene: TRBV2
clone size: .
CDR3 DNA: TGTGCCAGGACGGACCTTTCCCGGAGAGGCTACACCTTC
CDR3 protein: CARTDLSRRGYTF

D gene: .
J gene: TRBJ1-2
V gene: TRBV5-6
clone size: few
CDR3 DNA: TGTGCCAGCAGCCCCCGTCGGGCCTGGGACTATGGCTACACCTTC
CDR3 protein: CASSPRRAWDYGYTF

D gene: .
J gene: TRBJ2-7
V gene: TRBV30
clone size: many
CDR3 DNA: TGTGCCTGGAGTGCGAAAGACAGGTTCTACGAGCAGTACTTC
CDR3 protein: CAWSAKDRFYEQYF

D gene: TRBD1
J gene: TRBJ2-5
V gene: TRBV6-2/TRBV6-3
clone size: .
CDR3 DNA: TGTGCCAGCAGTCCCGGGACAGGAGGAGAGACCCAGTACTTC
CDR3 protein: CASSPGTGGETQYF

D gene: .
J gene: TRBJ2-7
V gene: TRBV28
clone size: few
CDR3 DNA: TGTGCCAGCACCCTCCGAAACGAGCAGTACTTC
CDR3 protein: CASTLRNEQYF

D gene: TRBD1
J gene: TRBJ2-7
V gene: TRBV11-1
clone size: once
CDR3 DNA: TGTGCCAGCAGCTTCCGCCCTAGGGATTTGTCGGGACAGGCCTATTTC
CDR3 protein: CASSFRPRDLSGQAYF

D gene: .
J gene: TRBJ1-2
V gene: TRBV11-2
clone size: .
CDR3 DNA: TGTGCCAGCAGCTTAGATCTAACCAGGTCCTATGGCTACACCTTC
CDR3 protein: CASSLDLTRSYGYTF

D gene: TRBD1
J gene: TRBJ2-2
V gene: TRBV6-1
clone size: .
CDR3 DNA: TGTGCCAGCAGAAGGGACAGGGGAGGTACCGGGGAGCTGTTTTTT
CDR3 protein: CASRRDRGGTGELFF

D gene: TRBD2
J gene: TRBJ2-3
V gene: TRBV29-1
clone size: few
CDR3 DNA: TGCAGCGCTGGCGGACTAGCGGGAGGGAGGGCAGATACGCAGTATTTT
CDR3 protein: CSAGGLAGGRADTQYF

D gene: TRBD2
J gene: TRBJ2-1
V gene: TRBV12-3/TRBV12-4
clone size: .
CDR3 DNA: TGTGCCAGCAGCAGACTAGCGGGAATGGCCTACAATGAGCAGTTCTTC
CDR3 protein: CASSRLAGMAYNEQFF

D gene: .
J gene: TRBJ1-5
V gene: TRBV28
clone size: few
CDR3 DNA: TGTGCCAGCAGTTTTATGGGCAGTCAGCATTTT
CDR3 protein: CASSFMGSQHF

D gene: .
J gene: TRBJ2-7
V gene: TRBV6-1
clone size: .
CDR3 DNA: TGTGCCAGCGGGATGGGGGCGGGGGCCGCCTACGAGCAGTACTTC
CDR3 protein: CASGMGAGAAYEQYF

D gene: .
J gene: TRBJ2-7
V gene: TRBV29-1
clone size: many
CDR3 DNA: TGCAGCGTTGAAGTCGCATCAGACTACGAGCAGTACTTC
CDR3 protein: CSVEVASDYEQYF

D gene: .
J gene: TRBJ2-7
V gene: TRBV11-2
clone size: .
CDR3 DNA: TGTGCCAGCAGCTTTACGGCGGCTTCCTACGAGCAGTACTTC
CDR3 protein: CASSFTAASYEQYF

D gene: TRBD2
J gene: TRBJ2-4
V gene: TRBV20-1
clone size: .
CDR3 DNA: TGCAGTGCTACTAGCGGGAGGGCTGATACAGACATTCAGTACTTC
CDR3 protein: CSATSGRADTDIQYF

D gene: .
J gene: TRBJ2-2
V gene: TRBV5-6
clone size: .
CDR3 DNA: TGTGCCAGCAGCTTGGAAGGTGGGAGGAGGACCGGGGAGCTGTTTTTT
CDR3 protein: CASSLEGGRRTGELFF

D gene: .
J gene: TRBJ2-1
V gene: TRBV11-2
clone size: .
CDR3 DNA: TGTGCCAGCAGCCCGACCTCCGGGAAGGGCAATGAGCAGTTCTTC
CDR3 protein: CASSPTSGKGNEQFF